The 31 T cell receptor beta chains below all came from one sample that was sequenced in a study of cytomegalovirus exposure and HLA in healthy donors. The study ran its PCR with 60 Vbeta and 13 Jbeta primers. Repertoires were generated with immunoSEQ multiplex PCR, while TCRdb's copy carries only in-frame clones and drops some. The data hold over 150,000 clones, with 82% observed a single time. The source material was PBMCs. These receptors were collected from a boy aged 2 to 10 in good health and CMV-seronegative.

The DNA for the CDR3 is TGTGCCAGCAGCTCGGCAGGGTCGTACGAGCAGTACTTC. Protein product: CASSSAGSYEQYF. This chain links TRBV7-9 with TRBJ2-7, with D possibly matching TRBD1 (5 bases). The CDR3 consists of 13 residues. Trimming took off 4 bases at V and 4 bases at J, with 11 bases between the two ends. CDR1 and CDR2 (germline): SEHNR, FQNEAQ (reference sequence).

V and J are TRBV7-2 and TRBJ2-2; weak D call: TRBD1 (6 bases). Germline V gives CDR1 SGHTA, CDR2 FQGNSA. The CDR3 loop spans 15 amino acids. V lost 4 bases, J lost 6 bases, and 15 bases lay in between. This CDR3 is CASSSQGMIAGELFF. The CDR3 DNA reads TGTGCCAGCAGCTCCCAGGGGATGATCGCCGGGGAGCTGTTTTTT.

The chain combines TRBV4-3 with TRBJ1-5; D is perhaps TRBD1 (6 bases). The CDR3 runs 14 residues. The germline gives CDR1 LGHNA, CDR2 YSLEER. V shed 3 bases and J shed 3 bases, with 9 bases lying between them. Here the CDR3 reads CASSQDSHNQPQHF. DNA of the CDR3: TGCGCCAGCAGCCAGGACAGCCACAATCAGCCCCAGCATTTT.

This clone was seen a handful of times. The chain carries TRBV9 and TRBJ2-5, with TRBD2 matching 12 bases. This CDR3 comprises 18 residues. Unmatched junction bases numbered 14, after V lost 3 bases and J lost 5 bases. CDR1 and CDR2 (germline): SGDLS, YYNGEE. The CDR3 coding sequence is TGTGCCAGCAGCGCTGAACCTCCTCTAGCGGGGGGGCAGGAGACCCAGTACTTC. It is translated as CASSAEPPLAGGQETQYF.

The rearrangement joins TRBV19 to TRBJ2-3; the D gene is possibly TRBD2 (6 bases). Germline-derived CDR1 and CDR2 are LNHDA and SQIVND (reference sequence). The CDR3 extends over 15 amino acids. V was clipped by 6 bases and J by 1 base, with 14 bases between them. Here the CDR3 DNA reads TGTGCCAGTAGCTCCAGCGGGTTTCGCACAGATACGCAGTATTTT. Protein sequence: CASSSSGFRTDTQYF.

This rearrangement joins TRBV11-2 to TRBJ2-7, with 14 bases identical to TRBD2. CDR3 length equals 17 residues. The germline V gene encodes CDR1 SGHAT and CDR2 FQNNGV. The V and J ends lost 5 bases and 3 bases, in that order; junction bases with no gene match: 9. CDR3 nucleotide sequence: TGTGCCAGCAGCCCCCAAGGACTAGCGGGGGGATACTACGAGCAGTACTTC. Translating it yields CASSPQGLAGGYYEQYF.

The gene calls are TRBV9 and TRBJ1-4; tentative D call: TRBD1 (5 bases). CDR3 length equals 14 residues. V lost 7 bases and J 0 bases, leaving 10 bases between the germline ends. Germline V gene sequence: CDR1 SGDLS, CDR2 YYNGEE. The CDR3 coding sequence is TGTGCCAGCGCTCGGGGGTCAACTAATGAAAAACTGTTTTTT. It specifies CASARGSTNEKLFF.

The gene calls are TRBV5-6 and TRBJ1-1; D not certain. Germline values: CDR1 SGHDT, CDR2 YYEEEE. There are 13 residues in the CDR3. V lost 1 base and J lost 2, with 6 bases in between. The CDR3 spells CASSLRANTEAFF. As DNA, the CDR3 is TGTGCCAGCAGCTTGCGAGCAAACACTGAAGCTTTCTTT.

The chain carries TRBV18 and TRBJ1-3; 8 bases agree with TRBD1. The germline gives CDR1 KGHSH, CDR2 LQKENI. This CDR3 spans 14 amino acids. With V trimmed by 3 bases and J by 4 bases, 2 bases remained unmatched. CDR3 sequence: CASSPDRAGNTIYF. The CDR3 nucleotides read TGTGCCAGCTCACCGGACAGGGCAGGAAACACCATATATTTT. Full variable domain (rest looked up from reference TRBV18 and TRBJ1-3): NAGVMQNPRHLVRRRGQEARLRCSPMKGHSHVYWYRQLPEEGLKFMVYLQKENIIDESGMPKERFSAEFPKEGPSILRIQQVVRGDSAAYFCASSPDRAGNTIYFGEGSWLTVV.

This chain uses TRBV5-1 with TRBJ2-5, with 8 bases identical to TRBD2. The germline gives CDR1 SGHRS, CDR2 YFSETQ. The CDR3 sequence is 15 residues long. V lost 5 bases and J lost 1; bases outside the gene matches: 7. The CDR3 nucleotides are TGCGCCAGCAGAATAGCGGGGTATATCCAAGAGACCCAGTACTTC. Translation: CASRIAGYIQETQYF.

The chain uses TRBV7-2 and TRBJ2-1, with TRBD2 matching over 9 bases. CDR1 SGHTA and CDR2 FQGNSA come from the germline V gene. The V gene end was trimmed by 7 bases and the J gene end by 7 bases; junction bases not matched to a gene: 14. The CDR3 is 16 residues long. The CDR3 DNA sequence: TGTGCCAGCACCCAACCGTTGGGCGGGGGGGCGAATGAGCAGTTCTTC. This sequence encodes CASTQPLGGGANEQFF.

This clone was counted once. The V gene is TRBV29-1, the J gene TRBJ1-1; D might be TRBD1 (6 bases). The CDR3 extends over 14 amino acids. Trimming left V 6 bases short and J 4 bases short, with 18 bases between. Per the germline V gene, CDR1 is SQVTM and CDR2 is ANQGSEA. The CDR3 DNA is TGCAGCGTGATCTCGGGGACATGGGGCACTGAAGCTTTCTTT. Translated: CSVISGTWGTEAFF.

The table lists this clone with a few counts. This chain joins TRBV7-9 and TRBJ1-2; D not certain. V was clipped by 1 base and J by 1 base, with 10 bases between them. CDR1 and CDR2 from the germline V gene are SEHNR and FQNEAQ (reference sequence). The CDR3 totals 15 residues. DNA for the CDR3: TGTGCCAGCAGCTTAGATACCAGACTTAACTATGGCTACACCTTC. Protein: CASSLDTRLNYGYTF.

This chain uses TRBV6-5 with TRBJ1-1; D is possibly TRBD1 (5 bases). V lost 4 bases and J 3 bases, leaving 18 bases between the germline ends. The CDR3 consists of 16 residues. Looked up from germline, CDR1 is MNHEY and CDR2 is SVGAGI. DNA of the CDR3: TGTGCCAGCAGTTCCACATTTCGGGGGGGGGACACTGAAGCTTTCTTT. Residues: CASSSTFRGGDTEAFF.

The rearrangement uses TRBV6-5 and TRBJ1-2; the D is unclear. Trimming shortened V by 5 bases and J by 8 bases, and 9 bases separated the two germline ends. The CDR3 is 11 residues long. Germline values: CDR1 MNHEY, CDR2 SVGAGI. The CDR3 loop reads CASSEGGGYTF. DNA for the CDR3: TGTGCCAGCAGTGAAGGAGGGGGCTACACCTTC.

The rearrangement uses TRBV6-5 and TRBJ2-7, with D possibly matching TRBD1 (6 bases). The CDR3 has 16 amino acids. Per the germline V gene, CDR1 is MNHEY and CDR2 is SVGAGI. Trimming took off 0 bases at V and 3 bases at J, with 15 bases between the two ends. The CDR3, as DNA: TGTGCCAGCAGTTACTCGATGGTCGGACAGAACTACGAGCAGTACTTC. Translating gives CASSYSMVGQNYEQYF.

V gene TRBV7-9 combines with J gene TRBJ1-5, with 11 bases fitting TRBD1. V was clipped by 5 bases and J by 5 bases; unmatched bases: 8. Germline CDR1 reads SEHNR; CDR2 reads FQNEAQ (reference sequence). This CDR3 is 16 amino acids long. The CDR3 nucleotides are TGTGCCAGCAGCCCCTCCCTGGGACAGGGGGATCAGCCCCAGCATTTT. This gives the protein CASSPSLGQGDQPQHF.

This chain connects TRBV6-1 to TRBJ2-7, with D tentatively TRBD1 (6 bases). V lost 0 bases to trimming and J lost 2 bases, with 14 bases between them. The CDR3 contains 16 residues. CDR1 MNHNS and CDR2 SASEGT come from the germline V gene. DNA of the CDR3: TGTGCCAGCAGTGAAGCCGGGACACATAGTGCCTACGAGCAGTACTTC. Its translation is CASSEAGTHSAYEQYF.

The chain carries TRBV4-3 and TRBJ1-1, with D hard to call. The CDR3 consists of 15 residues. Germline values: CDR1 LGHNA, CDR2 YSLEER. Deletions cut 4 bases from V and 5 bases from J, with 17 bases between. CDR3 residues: CASSPHIGSGTEAFF. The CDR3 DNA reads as TGCGCCAGCAGCCCCCACATCGGAAGCGGGACTGAAGCTTTCTTT.

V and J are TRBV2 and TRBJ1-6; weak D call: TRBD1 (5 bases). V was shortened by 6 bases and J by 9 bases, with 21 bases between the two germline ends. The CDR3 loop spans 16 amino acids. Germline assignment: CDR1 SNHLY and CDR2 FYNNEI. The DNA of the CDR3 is TGTGCCAGCAGCGACTGGGGCAGGGAAAGTTCTTCACCCCTCCACTTT. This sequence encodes CASSDWGRESSSPLHF.

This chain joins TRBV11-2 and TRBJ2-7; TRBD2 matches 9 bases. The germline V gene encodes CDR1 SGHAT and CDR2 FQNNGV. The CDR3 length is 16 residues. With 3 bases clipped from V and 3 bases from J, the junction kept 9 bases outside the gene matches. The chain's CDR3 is CASSLGRGRGGYEQYF. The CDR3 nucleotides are TGTGCCAGCAGCTTGGGGCGGGGGCGGGGGGGCTACGAGCAGTACTTC.

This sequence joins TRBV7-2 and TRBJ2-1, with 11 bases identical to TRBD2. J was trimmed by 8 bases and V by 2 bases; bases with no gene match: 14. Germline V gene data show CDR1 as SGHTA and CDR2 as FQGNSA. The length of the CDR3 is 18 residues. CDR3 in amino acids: CASSLLAGGKIGWHEQFF. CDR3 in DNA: TGTGCCAGCAGCTTATTAGCGGGGGGGAAGATTGGTTGGCATGAGCAGTTCTTC.

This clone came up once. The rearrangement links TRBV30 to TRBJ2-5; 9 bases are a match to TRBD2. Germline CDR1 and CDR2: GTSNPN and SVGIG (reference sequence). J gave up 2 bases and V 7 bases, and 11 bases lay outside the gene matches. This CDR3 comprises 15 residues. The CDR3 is CASPRGGGPQETQYF. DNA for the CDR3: TGTGCCTCGCCCCGCGGGGGGGGGCCTCAAGAGACCCAGTACTTC.

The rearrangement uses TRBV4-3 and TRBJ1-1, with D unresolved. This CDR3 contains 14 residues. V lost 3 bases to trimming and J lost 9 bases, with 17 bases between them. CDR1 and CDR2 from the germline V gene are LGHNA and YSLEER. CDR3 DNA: TGCGCCAGCAGCCAGGTTATGGGAGGGCTGAAAGCTTTCTTT. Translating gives CASSQVMGGLKAFF.

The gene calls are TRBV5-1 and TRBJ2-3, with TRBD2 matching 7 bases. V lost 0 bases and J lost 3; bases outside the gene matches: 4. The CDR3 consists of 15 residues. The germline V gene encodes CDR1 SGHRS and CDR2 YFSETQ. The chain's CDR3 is CASSLEAGLTDTQYF. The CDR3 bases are TGCGCCAGCAGCTTGGAAGCGGGGCTTACAGATACGCAGTATTTT.

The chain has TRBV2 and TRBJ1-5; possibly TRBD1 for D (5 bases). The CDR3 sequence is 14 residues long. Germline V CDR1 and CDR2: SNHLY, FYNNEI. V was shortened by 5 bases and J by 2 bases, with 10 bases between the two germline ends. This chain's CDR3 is CASSQGQGNQPQHF. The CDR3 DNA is TGTGCCAGCAGTCAGGGTCAGGGCAATCAGCCCCAGCATTTT.

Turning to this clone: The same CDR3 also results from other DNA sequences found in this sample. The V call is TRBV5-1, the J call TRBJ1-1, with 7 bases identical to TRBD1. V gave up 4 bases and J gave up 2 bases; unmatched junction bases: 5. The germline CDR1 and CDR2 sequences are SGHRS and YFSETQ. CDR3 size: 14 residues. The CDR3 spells CASSLGQTNTEAFF. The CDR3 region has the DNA TGCGCCAGCAGCCTGGGACAGACCAACACTGAAGCTTTCTTT.

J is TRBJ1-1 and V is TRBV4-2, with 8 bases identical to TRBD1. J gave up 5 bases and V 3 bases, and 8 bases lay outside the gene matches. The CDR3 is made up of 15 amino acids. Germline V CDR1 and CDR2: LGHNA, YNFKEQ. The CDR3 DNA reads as TGTGCCAGCAGCCATGGACAGGGACGTAGAACTGAAGCTTTCTTT. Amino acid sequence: CASSHGQGRRTEAFF.

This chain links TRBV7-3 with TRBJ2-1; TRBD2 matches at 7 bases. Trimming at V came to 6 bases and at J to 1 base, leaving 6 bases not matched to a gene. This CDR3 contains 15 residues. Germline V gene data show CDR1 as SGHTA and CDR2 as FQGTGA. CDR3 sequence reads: CASSKNGGSYNEQFF. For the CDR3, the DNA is TGTGCCAGCAGTAAGAACGGGGGGTCCTACAATGAGCAGTTCTTC. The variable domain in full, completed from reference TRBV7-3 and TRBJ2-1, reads GAGVSQTPSNKVTEKGKYVELRCDPISGHTALYWYRQSLGQGPEFLIYFQGTGAADDSGLPNDRFFAVRPEGSVSTLKIQRTERGDSAVYLCASSKNGGSYNEQFFGPGTRLTVL.

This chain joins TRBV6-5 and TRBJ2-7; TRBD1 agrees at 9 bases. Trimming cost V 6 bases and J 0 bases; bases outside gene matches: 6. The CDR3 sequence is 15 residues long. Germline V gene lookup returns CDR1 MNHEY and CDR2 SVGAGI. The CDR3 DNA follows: TGTGCCAGCAGCAGGGGACAGGGAAGCTCCTACGAGCAGTACTTC. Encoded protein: CASSRGQGSSYEQYF.

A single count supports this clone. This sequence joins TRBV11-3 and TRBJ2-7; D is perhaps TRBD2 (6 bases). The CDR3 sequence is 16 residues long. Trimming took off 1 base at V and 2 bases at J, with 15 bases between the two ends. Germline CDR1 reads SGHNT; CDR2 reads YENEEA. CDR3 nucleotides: TGTGCCAGCAGCTTAGGGGGAGGTAGCGGCGCCTACGAGCAGTACTTC. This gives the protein CASSLGGGSGAYEQYF. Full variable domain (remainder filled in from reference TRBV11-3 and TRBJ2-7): EAGVVQSPRYKIIEKKQPVAFWCNPISGHNTLYWYLQNLGQGPELLIRYENEEAVDDSQLPKDRFSAERLKGVDSTLKIQPAELGDSAVYLCASSLGGGSGAYEQYFGPGTRLTVT.